The T cell receptor beta chain described here comes from a study of blood T cell repertoires in COVID-19 (dated by TCRdb to the early 2020s). Background on the whole study: Collaborator samples came from the United States, Italy and Spain and covered acute and convalescent phases of COVID-19. The prospective study material was composed of cDNA or gDNA derived from T cells, B-cell-depleted T cells, or PBMCs. The dataset comprised deeply sampled blood TCRbeta repertoires from subjects exposed to, actively infected with, or recovered from COVID-19. The repertoires were released in a freely available public database meant as a resource for research on the immune response to SARS-CoV-2. Samples came from the ongoing ImmuneRACE study (first 160 participants) plus 1,254 subjects from 6 global collaborators. Nearly every sample came with metadata listing a de-identified subject ID, COVID-19 status, age in years and sex. Where available, HLA class I and class II types were taken from metadata supplied by the sample provider and were not determined by assay-based typing. What the work shows at the level of the full study, not this receptor alone: The quantity of clinical and demographic metadata differed by source and by participant and was supplied without curation.

With regard to this clone: Its antigen specificity is not known. No qualities accompany the bases; no much larger clone lies one base away.

Enrolling through a virtual design, the prospective study's participants ranged in age from about 18 to 100 years and lived across 20 to 30 United States geographic areas. In the prospective study, participants were assigned to cohorts based on the clinical history participants reported in a screening survey and a study questionnaire. Mobile phlebotomists in the prospective study collected whole blood, serum and a nasopharyngeal or oropharyngeal swab from every participant. Participants in the prospective study had the option to provide additional blood draws and questionnaires over an approximately 2-month period. Before DNA extraction, prospective study blood samples were shipped either frozen or at room temperature. V lost 8 bases and J lost 4 bases, and the count of bases not matched to a germline gene is 6. The CDR3 runs 14 amino acids, cysteine and phenylalanine included. Left in the record is the CDR3 DNA by itself, 42 bases read in frame from the first base. CDR1 and CDR2 were assigned from the germline V gene (reference sequence) as LGHDT and YNNKEL.

TCRbeta CDR3 regions were amplified from genomic DNA by means of the immunoSEQ Assay, a bias-controlled multiplex PCR. The source study handled its data this way. The number of nucleated cells in each sample was estimated from the amplification of reference gene primers within the assay. Sequence reads were collapsed and filtered to measure the absolute abundance of every unique TCRbeta CDR3 rearrangement. Productive Simpson clonality was computed per sample as the square root of Simpson's diversity index over productive rearrangements. TCRdb retrieved this table from immuneACCESS and kept in-frame rearrangements only. Not all clones are present; in checked studies, unresolved V genes account for under half, and no reason is known for the remainder. That table furnishes V, J and clone size, whereas the DNA furnished D and trimming. The sample records fewer than 250,000 clones, 87% of which are singletons. The top ten clones comprise 2% to 3% of the sample.

The material sequenced was PBMCs or T cells enriched from blood (not recorded which). This receptor was obtained from a woman in her twenties or thirties with acute COVID-19. The chain was built from TRBV3-1 (or the pseudogene TRBV3-2) and TRBJ2-1, with 9 central nucleotides matching TRBD2. The DNA sequence follows: TGTGCCAGCTCACCTAGCGGGGATTACAATGAGCAGTTCTTC. Translated, it reads CASSPSGDYNEQFF.